The 9 T cell receptor beta chains below come from one sample, sequenced in a study of spatial heterogeneity in lung cancer. Time point meaning: blood at routine non-recurrence follow-up after resection. MiXCR, applied by TCRdb to the 5' RACE reads, yields one record per CDR3 protein. The table has around 45,000 distinct CDR3 sequences, 22% seen once. Here the sequenced sample was PBMCs, taken at follow-up. Receptor source: a female donor with early-stage non-small cell lung cancer.

The chain employs TRBV7-9 and TRBJ1-1; unclear D gene. V was clipped by 7 bases and J by 8 bases, with 23 bases between them. The CDR3 spans 15 residues. Looked up from germline, CDR1 is SEHNR and CDR2 is FQNEAQ (reference sequence). DNA for the CDR3: TGTGCCAGCACCCCCATAGCAGGATTGAGTTTCGAAGCTTTCTTT. This sequence encodes CASTPIAGLSFEAFF.

The rearrangement links TRBV3-1 to TRBJ2-2, with 7 bases fitting TRBD2. Germline V gene lookup returns CDR1 LGHDT and CDR2 YNNKEL (reference sequence). CDR3 length: 14 residues. The V segment lost 4 bases and the J segment 5 bases; nucleotides outside the gene matches: 4. The CDR3 is CASSPREGTGELFF. The CDR3 coding sequence is TGTGCCAGCAGCCCGAGGGAGGGAACCGGGGAGCTGTTTTTT.

This clonotype has more than one count but fewer than ten. DNA for the CDR3: TGTGCCAGCAGCCAATCCCATGATTCGGCCGGGGAGCTGTTTTTT. It encodes CASSQSHDSAGELFF. The chain uses TRBV3-1 and TRBJ2-2; no firm D call. Germline CDR1 and CDR2: LGHDT and YNNKEL (reference sequence). Trimming shortened V by 2 bases and J by 6 bases, and 13 bases separated the two germline ends. CDR3 length equals 15 residues.

The chain carries TRBV20-1 and TRBJ2-7, with no clear D. Germline V gene lookup returns CDR1 DFQATT and CDR2 SNEGSKA (reference sequence). The CDR3 runs to 15 residues. Trimming left V 7 bases short and J 3 bases short, with 22 bases between. CDR3 sequence (DNA): TGCAGTGATAGTAATAAGAGGCGGAGTTTCTACGAGCAGTACTTC. Translation gives CSDSNKRRSFYEQYF.

This clonotype showed up just a few times. The CDR3 here is CASSRQGVNSPLHF. CDR3 bases: TGTGCCAGCAGTCGACAGGGGGTGAATTCACCCCTCCACTTT. This sequence joins TRBV12-3 or TRBV12-4 and TRBJ1-6, with 9 bases fitting TRBD1. The CDR3 is 14 amino acids. V lost 5 bases and J lost 7; bases outside the gene matches: 3.

This chain connects TRBV6-6 to TRBJ2-7, with 8 positions matching TRBD1. V lost 8 bases to trimming and J lost 1 base; unmatched junction nucleotides: 7. CDR1 is MNHNY, CDR2 SVGAGI, per germline (reference sequence). This CDR3 is built from 14 residues. The CDR3 nucleotides read TGTGCCAGCGTAAAACAGGGGGAGTCCTACGAGCAGTACTTC. It codes for CASVKQGESYEQYF.

The CDR3 region is CASSPTGEGTQPQHF. CDR3 DNA: TGTGCCAGCAGCCCAACAGGGGAAGGGACTCAGCCCCAGCATTTT. This chain joins TRBV3-1 and TRBJ1-5, with 7 bases matching TRBD1. The CDR3 totals 15 residues. The trim removed 4 bases at V and 6 bases at J, leaving 9 bases unmatched. Germline V gene data show CDR1 as LGHDT and CDR2 as YNNKEL (reference sequence).

This clonotype was detected a few times. This chain joins TRBV10-2 and TRBJ1-1; D is perhaps TRBD1 (5 bases). This CDR3 contains 15 residues. Germline loops: CDR1 WSHSY, CDR2 SAAADI. V shed 7 bases and J shed 0 bases, with 15 bases lying between them. This CDR3 is CASKDPGTVNTEAFF. The CDR3 DNA sequence: TGCGCCAGCAAGGATCCCGGGACGGTGAACACTGAAGCTTTCTTT.

This clonotype was seen once. V and J are TRBV28 and TRBJ1-2, with TRBD1 as a possible D gene (5 bases). Trimming took 3 bases from V and 0 from J, leaving 11 bases between them. This CDR3 region has 15 residues. CDR1 MDHEN and CDR2 SYDVKM come from the germline V gene. The CDR3 nucleotides read TGTGCCAGCAGTTTCCCAGGGACCCCTAACTATGGCTACACCTTC. It translates to CASSFPGTPNYGYTF.